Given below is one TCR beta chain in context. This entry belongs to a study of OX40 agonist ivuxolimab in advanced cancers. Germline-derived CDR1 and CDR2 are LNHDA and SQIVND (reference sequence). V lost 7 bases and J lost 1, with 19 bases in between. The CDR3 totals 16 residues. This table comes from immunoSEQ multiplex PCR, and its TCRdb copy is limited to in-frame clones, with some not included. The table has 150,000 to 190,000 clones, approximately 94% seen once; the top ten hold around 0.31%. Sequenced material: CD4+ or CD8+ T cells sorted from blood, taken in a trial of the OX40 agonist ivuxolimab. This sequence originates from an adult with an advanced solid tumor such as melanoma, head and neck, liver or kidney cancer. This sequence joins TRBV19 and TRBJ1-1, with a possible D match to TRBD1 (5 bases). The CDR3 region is CASMGEGDQANTEAFF. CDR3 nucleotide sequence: TGTGCCAGTATGGGGGAGGGTGATCAAGCGAACACTGAAGCTTTCTTT.